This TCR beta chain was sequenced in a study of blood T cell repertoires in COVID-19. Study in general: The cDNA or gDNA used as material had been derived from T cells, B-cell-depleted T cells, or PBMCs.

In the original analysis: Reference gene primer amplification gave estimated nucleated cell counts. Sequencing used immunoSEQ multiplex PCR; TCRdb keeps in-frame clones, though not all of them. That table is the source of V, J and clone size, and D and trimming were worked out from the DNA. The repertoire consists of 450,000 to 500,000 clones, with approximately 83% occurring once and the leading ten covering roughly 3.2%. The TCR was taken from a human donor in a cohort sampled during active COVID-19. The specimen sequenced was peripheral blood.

The CDR3 is CASRHTGFSNQPQHF. Written as DNA, the CDR3 is TGTGCCAGCCGTCATACAGGGTTCAGCAATCAGCCCCAGCATTTT. The rearrangement uses TRBV6-5 and TRBJ1-5, with a possible D match to TRBD1 (6 bases). Trimming removed 8 bases from V and 1 base from J, with 15 bases in between. Germline CDR1 reads MNHEY; CDR2 reads SVGAGI. The CDR3 sequence is 15 residues long.